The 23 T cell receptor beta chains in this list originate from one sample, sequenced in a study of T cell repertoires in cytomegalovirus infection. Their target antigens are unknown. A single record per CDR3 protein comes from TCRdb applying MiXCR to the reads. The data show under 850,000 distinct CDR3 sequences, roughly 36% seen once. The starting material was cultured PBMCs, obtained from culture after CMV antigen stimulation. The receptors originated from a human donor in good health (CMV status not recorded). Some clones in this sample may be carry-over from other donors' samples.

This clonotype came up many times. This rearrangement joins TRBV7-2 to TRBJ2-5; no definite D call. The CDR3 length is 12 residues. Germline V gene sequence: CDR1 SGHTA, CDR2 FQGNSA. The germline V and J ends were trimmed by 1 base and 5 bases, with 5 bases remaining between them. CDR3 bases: TGTGCCAGCAGCTTAGATTCCGAGACCCAGTACTTC. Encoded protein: CASSLDSETQYF. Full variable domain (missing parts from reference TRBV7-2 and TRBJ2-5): GAGVSQSPSNKVTEKGKDVELRCDPISGHTALYWYRQSLGQGLEFLIYFQGNSAPDKSGLPSDRFSAERTGGSVSTLTIQRTQQEDSAVYLCASSLDSETQYFGPGTRLLVL.

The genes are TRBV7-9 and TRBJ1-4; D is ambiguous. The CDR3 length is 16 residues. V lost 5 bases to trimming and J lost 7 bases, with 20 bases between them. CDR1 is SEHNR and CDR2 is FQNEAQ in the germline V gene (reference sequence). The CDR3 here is CASSPTIVPIGEKLFF. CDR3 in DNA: TGTGCCAGCAGCCCCACTATCGTTCCGATAGGTGAAAAACTGTTTTTT.

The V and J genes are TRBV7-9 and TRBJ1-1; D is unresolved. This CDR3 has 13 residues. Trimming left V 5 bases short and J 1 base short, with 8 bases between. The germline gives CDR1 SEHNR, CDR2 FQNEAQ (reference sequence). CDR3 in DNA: TGTGCCAGCAGCGCTCAAGAGAACACTGAAGCTTTCTTT. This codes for CASSAQENTEAFF.

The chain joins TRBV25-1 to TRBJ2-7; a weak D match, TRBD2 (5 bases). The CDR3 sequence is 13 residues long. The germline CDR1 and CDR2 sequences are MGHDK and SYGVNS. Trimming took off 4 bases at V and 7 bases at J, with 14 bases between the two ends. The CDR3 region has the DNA TGTGCCAGCAGTGTAGCCGGGGTAGGGGAGCAGTACTTC. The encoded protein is CASSVAGVGEQYF.

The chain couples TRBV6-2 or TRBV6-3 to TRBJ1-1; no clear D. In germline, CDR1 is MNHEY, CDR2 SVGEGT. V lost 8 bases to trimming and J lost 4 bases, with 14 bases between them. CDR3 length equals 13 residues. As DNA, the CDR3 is TGTGCCAGCGAGCCCACCGAGAGCACTGAAGCTTTCTTT. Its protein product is CASEPTESTEAFF.

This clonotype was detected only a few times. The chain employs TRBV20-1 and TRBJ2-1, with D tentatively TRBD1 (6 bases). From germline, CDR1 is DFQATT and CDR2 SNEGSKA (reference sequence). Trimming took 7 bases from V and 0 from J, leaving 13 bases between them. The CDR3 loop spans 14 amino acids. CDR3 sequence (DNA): TGCAGTGGAGGCGAAGGGGGCTCCTACAATGAGCAGTTCTTC. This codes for CSGGEGGSYNEQFF.

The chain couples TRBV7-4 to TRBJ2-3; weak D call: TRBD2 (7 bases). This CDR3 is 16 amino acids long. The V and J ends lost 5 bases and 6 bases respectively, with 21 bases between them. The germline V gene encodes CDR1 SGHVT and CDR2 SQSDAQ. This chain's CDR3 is CASSPLPGGPRDTQYF. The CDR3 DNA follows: TGTGCCAGCAGCCCCCTCCCCGGGGGGCCACGGGATACGCAGTATTTT.

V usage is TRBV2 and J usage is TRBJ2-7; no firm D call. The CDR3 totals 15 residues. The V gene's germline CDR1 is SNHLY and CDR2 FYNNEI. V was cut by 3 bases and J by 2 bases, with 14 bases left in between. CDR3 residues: CASSDTALVPYEQYF. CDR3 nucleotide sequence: TGTGCCAGCAGTGATACAGCCTTAGTACCCTACGAGCAGTACTTC. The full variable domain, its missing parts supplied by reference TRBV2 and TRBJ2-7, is EPEVTQTPSHQVTQMGQEVILRCVPISNHLYFYWYRQILGQKVEFLVSFYNNEISEKSEIFDDQFSVERPDGSNFTLKIRSTKLEDSAMYFCASSDTALVPYEQYFGPGTRLTVT.

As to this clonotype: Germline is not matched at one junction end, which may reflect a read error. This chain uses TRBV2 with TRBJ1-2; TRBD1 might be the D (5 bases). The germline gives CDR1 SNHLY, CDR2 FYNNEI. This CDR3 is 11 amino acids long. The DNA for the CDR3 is TGCACTTCGGGGGTATACTATGGCTACACCTTC. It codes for CTSGVYYGYTF.

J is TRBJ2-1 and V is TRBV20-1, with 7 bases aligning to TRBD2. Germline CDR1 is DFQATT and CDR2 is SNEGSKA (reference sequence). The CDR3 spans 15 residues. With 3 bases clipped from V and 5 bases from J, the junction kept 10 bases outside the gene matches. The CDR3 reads CSASSGPTTHNEQFF. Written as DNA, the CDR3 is TGCAGTGCTAGTAGCGGGCCTACCACACACAATGAGCAGTTCTTC.

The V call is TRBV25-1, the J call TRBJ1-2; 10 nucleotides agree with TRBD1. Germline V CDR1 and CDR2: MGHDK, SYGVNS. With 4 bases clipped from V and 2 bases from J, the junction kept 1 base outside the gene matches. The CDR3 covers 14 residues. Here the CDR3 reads CASSVTGGNYGYTF. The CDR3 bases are TGTGCCAGCAGTGTGACAGGGGGCAACTATGGCTACACCTTC.

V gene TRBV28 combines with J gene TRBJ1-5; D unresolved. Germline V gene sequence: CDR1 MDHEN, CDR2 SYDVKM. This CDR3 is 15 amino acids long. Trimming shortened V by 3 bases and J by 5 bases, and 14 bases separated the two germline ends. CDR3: CASSLSGEVDQPQHF. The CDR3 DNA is TGTGCCAGCAGTTTGAGTGGGGAAGTGGATCAGCCCCAGCATTTT.

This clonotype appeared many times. The DNA of the CDR3 is TGTGCCAGCAGCCCACGGCCGGACGGGAACACTGAAGCTTTCTTT. This sequence encodes CASSPRPDGNTEAFF. The rearrangement joins TRBV7-2 to TRBJ1-1; D gene ambiguous. The CDR3 consists of 15 residues. V was trimmed by 5 bases and J by 1 base, leaving 14 bases between them. Germline CDR1 reads SGHTA; CDR2 reads FQGNSA. Filled out from reference TRBV7-2 and TRBJ1-1, the complete variable domain reads GAGVSQSPSNKVTEKGKDVELRCDPISGHTALYWYRQSLGQGLEFLIYFQGNSAPDKSGLPSDRFSAERTGGSVSTLTIQRTQQEDSAVYLCASSPRPDGNTEAFFGQGTRLTVV.

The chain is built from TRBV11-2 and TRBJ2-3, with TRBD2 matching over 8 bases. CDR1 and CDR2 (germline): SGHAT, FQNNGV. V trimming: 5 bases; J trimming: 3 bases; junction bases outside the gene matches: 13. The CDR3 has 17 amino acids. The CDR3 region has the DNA TGTGCCAGCAGCCCCATTGGCGGTAGCGGGATGACAGATACGCAGTATTTT. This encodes CASSPIGGSGMTDTQYF. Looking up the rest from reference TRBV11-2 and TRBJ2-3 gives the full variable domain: EAGVAQSPRYKIIEKRQSVAFWCNPISGHATLYWYQQILGQGPKLLIQFQNNGVVDDSQLPKDRFSAERLKGVDSTLKIQPAKLEDSAVYLCASSPIGGSGMTDTQYFGPGTRLTVL.

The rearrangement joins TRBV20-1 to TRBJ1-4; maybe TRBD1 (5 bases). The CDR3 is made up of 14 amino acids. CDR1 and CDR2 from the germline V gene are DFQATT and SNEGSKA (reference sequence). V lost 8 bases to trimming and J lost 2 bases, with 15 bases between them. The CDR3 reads CSTIKGPTNEKLFF. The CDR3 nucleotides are TGCAGTACTATCAAGGGACCCACTAATGAAAAACTGTTTTTT.

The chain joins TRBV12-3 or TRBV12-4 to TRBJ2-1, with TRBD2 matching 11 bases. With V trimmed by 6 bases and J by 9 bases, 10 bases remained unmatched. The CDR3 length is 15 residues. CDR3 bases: TGTGCCAGCAGGTTTATAGCGGGAGGGCCTGGTGAGCAGTTCTTC. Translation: CASRFIAGGPGEQFF.

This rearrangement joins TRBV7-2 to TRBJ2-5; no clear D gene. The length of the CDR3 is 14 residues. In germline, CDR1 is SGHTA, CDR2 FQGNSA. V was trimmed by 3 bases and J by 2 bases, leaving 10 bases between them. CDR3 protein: CASSFPGRQETQYF. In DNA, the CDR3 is TGTGCCAGCAGCTTCCCAGGCCGGCAAGAGACCCAGTACTTC.

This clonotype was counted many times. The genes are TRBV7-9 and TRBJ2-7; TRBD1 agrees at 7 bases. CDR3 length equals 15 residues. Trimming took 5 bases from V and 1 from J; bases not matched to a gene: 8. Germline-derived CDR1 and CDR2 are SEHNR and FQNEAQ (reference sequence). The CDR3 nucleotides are TGTGCCAGCAGCCCGGGACAGTCCTCTTCCTACGAGCAGTACTTC. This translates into CASSPGQSSSYEQYF.

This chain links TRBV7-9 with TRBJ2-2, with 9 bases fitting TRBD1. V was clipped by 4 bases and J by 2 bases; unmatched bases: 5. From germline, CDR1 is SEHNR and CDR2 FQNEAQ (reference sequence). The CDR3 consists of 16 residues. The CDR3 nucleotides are TGTGCCAGCAGCTCGCCGGGACAGGGAAACACCGGGGAGCTGTTTTTT. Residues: CASSSPGQGNTGELFF.

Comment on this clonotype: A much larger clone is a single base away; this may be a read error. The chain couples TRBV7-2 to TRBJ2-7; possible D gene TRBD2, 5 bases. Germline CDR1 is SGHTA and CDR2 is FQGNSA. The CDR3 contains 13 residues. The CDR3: CASNLALGTGQYF. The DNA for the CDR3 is TGTGCCAGCAACTTAGCGCTCGGAACGGGGCAGTACTTC.

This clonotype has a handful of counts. The CDR3 is CASSQALRQGGYNEQFF. The CDR3 DNA follows: TGCGCCAGCAGCCAAGCGCTTCGACAGGGGGGTTACAATGAGCAGTTCTTC. The genes are TRBV4-3 and TRBJ2-1; 9 positions match TRBD1. Germline V lookup: CDR1 LGHNA, CDR2 YSLEER. The CDR3 totals 17 residues. V was clipped by 1 base and J by 4 bases; unmatched bases: 8.

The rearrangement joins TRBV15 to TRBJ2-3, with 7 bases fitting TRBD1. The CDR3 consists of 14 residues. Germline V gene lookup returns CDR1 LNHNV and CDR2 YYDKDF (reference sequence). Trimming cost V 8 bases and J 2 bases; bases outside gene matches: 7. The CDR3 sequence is CATSEGQTTDTQYF. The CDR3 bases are TGTGCCACCTCCGAGGGACAGACCACAGATACGCAGTATTTT.

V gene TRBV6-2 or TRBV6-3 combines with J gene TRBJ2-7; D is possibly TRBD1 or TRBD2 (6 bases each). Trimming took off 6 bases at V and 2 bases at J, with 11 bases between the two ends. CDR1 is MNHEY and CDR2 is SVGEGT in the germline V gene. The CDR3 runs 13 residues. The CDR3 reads CASSRGDTYEQYF. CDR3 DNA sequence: TGTGCCAGCAGCCGCGGGGACACCTACGAGCAGTACTTC.